The sequence of this T cell receptor (beta chain) was determined in a study of T cell responses to AZD1222 COVID-19 vaccine. Points from the study as a whole: Clonal diversity may have been underestimated in mostly white British donors.

About this clone itself: Its target is not known.

Assay: immunoSEQ multiplex PCR; the TCRdb copy retains only in-frame clones and omits some. The profile shows about 150,000 clones, about 92% of them singletons. The material was peripheral blood, obtained 28 days after the second AZD1222 dose. This TCR was sampled from an adult who received the AZD1222 COVID-19 vaccine.

CDR3: CASSFRGAGGNQPQHF. The CDR3 DNA follows: TGTGCCAGCAGCTTTCGGGGGGCGGGGGGCAATCAGCCCCAGCATTTT. The J gene is TRBJ1-5, the V gene TRBV5-4; possible D gene TRBD1, 6 bases. This CDR3 is 16 amino acids long. The V end lost 2 bases, the J end lost 2 bases, and 14 bases lay between the germline ends. The germline gives CDR1 SGHNT, CDR2 YYREEE (reference sequence). Based on the CDR3 plus reference TRBV5-4 and TRBJ1-5, the full variable domain is ETGVTQSPTHLIKTRGQQVTLRCSSQSGHNTVSWYQQALGQGPQFIFQYYREEENGRGNFPPRFSGLQFPNYSSELNVNALELDDSALYLCASSFRGAGGNQPQHFGDGTRLSIL.